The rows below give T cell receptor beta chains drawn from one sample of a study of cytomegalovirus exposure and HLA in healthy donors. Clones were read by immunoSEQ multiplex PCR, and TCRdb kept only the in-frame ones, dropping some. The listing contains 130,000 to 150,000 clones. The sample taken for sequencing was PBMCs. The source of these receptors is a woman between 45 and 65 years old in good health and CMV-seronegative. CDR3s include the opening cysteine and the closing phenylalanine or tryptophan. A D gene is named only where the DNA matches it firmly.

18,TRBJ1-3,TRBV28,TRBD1,TGTGCCAGCAGCCGGACAGGGGGCCTGCATAGCTCTGGAAACACCATATATTTT,CASSRTGGLHSSGNTIYF
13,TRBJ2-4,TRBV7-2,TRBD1,TGTGCCAGCATGCTACAGGGACAGGGGATTCAGTACTTC,CASMLQGQGIQYF
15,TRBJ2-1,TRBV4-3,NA,TGCGCCAGCAGCCAAGATGCGGGGCAGACTACTGAGCAGTTCTTC,CASSQDAGQTTEQFF
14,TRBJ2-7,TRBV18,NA,TGTGCCAGCTCAGGAACTAGTAGGGCCTACGAGCAGTACTTC,CASSGTSRAYEQYF
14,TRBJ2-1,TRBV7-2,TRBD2,TGTGCCAGCAGCTTCTCTAGCGGGTACAATGAGCAGTTCTTC,CASSFSSGYNEQFF
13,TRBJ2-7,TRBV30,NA,TGTGCCTGCACGTGGGGAGGGGGTTACGAGCAGTACTTC,CACTWGGGYEQYF
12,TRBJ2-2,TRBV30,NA,TGTGCCTGGAACCAGGGGTATGGGGAGCTGTTTTTT,CAWNQGYGELFF
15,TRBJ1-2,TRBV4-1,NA,TGCGCCAGCAGCGCGCAAGGACAGTCTGAATATGGCTACACCTTC,CASSAQGQSEYGYTF
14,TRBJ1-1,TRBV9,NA,TGTGCCAGCAGCCTCCGGGGGGTAACCCATGAAGCTTTCTTT,CASSLRGVTHEAFF
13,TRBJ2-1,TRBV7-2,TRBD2,TGTGCCAGCAGCTCAGGACTAGCAAGTGAGCAGTTCTTC,CASSSGLASEQFF
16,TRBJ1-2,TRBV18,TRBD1,TGTGCCAGCTCACCGATCCGGGACAGGGACTCCTATGGCTACACCTTC,CASSPIRDRDSYGYTF
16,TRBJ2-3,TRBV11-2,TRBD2,TGTGCCAGCAGCCTCGACAGCGGGAGTGGGGGTGATACGCAGTATTTT,CASSLDSGSGGDTQYF
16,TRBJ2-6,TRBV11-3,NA,TGTGCCAGCAGCACCTCCCAGGGTTCCGGGGCCAACGTCCTGACTTTC,CASSTSQGSGANVLTF
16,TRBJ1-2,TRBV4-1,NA,TGCGCCAGCAGCCAAGATGGCCCAGAAGCAGGCTATGGCTACACCTTC,CASSQDGPEAGYGYTF
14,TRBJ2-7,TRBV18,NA,TGTGCCAGCTCACCCCTCGGACAGCACTACGAGCAGTACTTC,CASSPLGQHYEQYF
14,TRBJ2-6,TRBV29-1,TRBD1,TGCAGCGTGCAGGGGGCAGGTGGGGCCAACGTCCTGACTTTC,CSVQGAGGANVLTF
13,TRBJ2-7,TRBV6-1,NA,TGTGCCAGCAGTGAAAAGGGGAGGTACGAGCAGTACTTC,CASSEKGRYEQYF
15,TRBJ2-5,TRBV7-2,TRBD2,TGTGCCAGCAGGGGCCGGCGGGAGGGACAAGAGACCCAGTACTTC,CASRGRREGQETQYF
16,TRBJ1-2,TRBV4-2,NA,TGTGCCAGCAGCCAAGGGGAAGGGCGGGTGGGTTTCGGCTACACCTTC,CASSQGEGRVGFGYTF
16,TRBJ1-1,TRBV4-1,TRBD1,TGCGCCAGCAGCGCCCGACAGGGGGTCGGGAACACTGAAGCTTTCTTT,CASSARQGVGNTEAFF
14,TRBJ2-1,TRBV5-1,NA,TGCGCCAGCAGCCGGACACCGGACAACAATGAGCAGTTCTTC,CASSRTPDNNEQFF
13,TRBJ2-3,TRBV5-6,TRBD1,TGTGCCAGCAGCGGGACAGGGCAAGATACGCAGTATTTT,CASSGTGQDTQYF
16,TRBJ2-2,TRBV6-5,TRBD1,TGTGCCAGCAGTTACTCCCCGGACAGGGTTTCCGGGGAGCTGTTTTTT,CASSYSPDRVSGELFF
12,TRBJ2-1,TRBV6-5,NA,TGTGCCAGCAGTCCGGGGCTAGGGGGGCAGTTCTTC,CASSPGLGGQFF
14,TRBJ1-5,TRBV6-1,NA,TGTGCCAGCAGTGCGACAGGATTCAATCAGCCCCAGCATTTT,CASSATGFNQPQHF
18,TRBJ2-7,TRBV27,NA,TGTGCCAGCTGGGGATGGGGCAGGACATTCGGGGGAAGCGGCGAGCAGTACTTC,CASWGWGRTFGGSGEQYF
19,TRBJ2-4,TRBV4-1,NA,TGCGCCAGCAGCCAAGATAGGGGCCGACAGGTGATAGCCAAAAACATTCAGTACTTC,CASSQDRGRQVIAKNIQYF
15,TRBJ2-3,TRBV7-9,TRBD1,TGTGCCAGCAGCTGGCGACAGGGCGGCACAGATACGCAGTATTTT,CASSWRQGGTDTQYF
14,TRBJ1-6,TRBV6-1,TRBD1,TGTGCCAGCAGCCGGGACAGGGATAATTCACCCCTCCACTTT,CASSRDRDNSPLHF
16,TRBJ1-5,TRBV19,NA,TGTGCCAGTAGTCCCCCGGGTGGCGATAGCAATCAGCCCCAGCATTTT,CASSPPGGDSNQPQHF
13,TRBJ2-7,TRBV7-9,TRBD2,TGTGCCAGCGGCTCGACTAGCGTCTACGAGCAGTACTTC,CASGSTSVYEQYF
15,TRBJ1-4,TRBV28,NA,TGTGCCAGCAGTTTACTCGGGGAAGCTAATGAAAAACTGTTTTTT,CASSLLGEANEKLFF
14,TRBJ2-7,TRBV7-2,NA,TGTGCCAGCAGCTTATCAGGCAGCTCCTACGAGCAGTACTTC,CASSLSGSSYEQYF
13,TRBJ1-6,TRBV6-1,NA,TGTGCCAGCTATCGGGGGTGGAATTCACCCCTCCACTTT,CASYRGWNSPLHF
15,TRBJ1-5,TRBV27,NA,TGTGCCAGCAGTTTAACTAACGTCGGCAATCAGCCCCAGCATTTT,CASSLTNVGNQPQHF
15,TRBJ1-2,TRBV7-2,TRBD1,TGTGCCAGCAGCGGCTGGGACAGCCTTACCTATGGCTACACCTTC,CASSGWDSLTYGYTF
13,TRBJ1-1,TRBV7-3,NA,TGTGCCAGCAGCTTTCACGGGAACACTGAAGCTTTCTTT,CASSFHGNTEAFF
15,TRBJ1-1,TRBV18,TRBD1,TGTGCCAGCTCACAATCGACAGGGGAGAACACTGAAGCTTTCTTT,CASSQSTGENTEAFF
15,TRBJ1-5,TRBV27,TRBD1,TGTGCCAGCAGCCCAGACAGGGGGCTCAATCAGCCCCAGCATTTT,CASSPDRGLNQPQHF
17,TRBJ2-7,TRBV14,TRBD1,TGTGCCAGCAGCCAAGAGCAGAGACAGGGGGTAAACTACGAGCAGTACTTC,CASSQEQRQGVNYEQYF
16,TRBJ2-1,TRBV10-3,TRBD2,TGTGCCATCAGTTTAGCGGGAGCGCCAAGCGAGGGGGAGCAGTTCTTC,CAISLAGAPSEGEQFF
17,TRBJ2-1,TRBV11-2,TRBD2,TGTGCCAGCAGCTTAGGACTAGCGGGAGGCCCGAACAATGAGCAGTTCTTC,CASSLGLAGGPNNEQFF
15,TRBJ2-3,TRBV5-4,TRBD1,TGTGCCAGCAGCCAGGGGGCAACCTTCACAGATACGCAGTATTTT,CASSQGATFTDTQYF
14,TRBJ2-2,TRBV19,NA,TGTGCCAGTAGTATAGTTCTGCAGGCCGGGGAGCTGTTTTTT,CASSIVLQAGELFF
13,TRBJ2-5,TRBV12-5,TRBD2,TGTGCTAGTGGAGCGGGAGGCGAAGAGACCCAGTACTTC,CASGAGGEETQYF
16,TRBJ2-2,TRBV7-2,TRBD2,TGTGCCAGCAGCATCCTAGCGGGGGGGAACACCGGGGAGCTGTTTTTT,CASSILAGGNTGELFF
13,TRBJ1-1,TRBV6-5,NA,TGTGCCAGCAGTGAAGGGGATACAAGAGATGCTTTCTTT,CASSEGDTRDAFF
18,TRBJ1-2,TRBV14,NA,TGTGCCAGCAGCCAAGACCCCCCCTCCTATTCTCCCCTCTATGGCTACACCTTC,CASSQDPPSYSPLYGYTF
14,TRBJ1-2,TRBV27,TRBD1,TGTGCCAGCAGTTTCGACAGGGGGCTGTATGGCTACACCTTC,CASSFDRGLYGYTF
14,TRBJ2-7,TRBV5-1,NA,TGCGCCAGCAGCGGCGGACAGAAGTCCTACGAGCAGTACTTC,CASSGGQKSYEQYF
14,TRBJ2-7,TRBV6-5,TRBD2,TGTGCCAGCAGTTACGGGCGGGGGGGCTACGAGCAGTACTTC,CASSYGRGGYEQYF
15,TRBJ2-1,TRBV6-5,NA,TGTGCCAGCAGGACAGCAGCGATAACCTACAATGAGCAGTTCTTC,CASRTAAITYNEQFF
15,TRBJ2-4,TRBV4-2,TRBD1,TGTGCCAGCAGTCTCGACAGGGGAGGTATGAACATTCAGTACTTC,CASSLDRGGMNIQYF
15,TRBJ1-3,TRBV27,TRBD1,TGTGCCAGCAGTTTCCGAGGGGGCGTTGGAAACACCATATATTTT,CASSFRGGVGNTIYF
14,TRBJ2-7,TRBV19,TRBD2,TGTGCCAGTAGTATGAGCGGGAGGAACTACGAGCAGTACTTC,CASSMSGRNYEQYF
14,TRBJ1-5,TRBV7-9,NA,TGTGCCAGCAGCTCACATCCCAGCAATCAGCCCCAGCATTTT,CASSSHPSNQPQHF
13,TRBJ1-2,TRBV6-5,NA,TGTGCCAGCAGTCGGACAGAGAACTATGGCTACACCTTC,CASSRTENYGYTF
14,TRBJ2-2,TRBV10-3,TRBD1,TGTGCCATCAGGGGACAGGGTGACACCGGGGAGCTGTTTTTT,CAIRGQGDTGELFF
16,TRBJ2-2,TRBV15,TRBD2,TGTGCCACCAGCAGATCCCGGGGACTAGACACCGGGGAGCTGTTTTTT,CATSRSRGLDTGELFF
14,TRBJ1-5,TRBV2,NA,TGTGCCAGCAGTGATACAGGGACCAATCAGCCCCAGCATTTT,CASSDTGTNQPQHF